Below, one TCR beta chain is given with its context. In germline, CDR1 is SGHRS, CDR2 YFSETQ. The CDR3 is 13 residues long. The V end lost 5 bases, the J end lost 5 bases, and 13 bases lay between the germline ends. Profiling relied on immunoSEQ multiplex PCR, and the TCRdb table lists in-frame clones only, not all of them. This table holds 130,000 to 150,000 clones, roughly nine tenths found once. The record originates from a study of blood T cell repertoires in COVID-19. The sample taken for sequencing was peripheral blood. This clonotype was sampled from a human donor in a cohort sampled during active COVID-19. The chain employs TRBV5-1 and TRBJ2-5; a possible D gene is TRBD2 (7 bases). The CDR3 loop reads CASSWGGVETQYF. CDR3 coding DNA: TGCGCCAGCAGTTGGGGGGGCGTGGAGACCCAGTACTTC. Drawing the rest from reference TRBV5-1 and TRBJ2-5, the complete variable domain is KAGVTQTPRYLIKTRGQQVTLSCSPISGHRSVSWYQQTPGQGLQFLFEYFSETQRNKGNFPGRFSGRQFSNSRSEMNVSTLELGDSALYLCASSWGGVETQYFGPGTRLLVL.